The 20 T cell receptor beta chains in this list originate from one sample, sequenced in a study of T-cell memory formation after mild COVID-19. TCRdb ran MiXCR on the 5' RACE reads and lists one entry per CDR3 protein. The sample lists roughly 310,000 distinct CDR3 sequences; 15% were seen once. The sequencing input was PBMCs or a T cell subset sorted from them (not recorded which). Source of these receptors: a man in his late teens or twenties who had mild COVID-19 (a few samples of this study predate the infection). Cell type and time point are not known.

This clonotype was counted a few times. The chain combines TRBV28 with TRBJ2-7, with TRBD1 as a possible D gene (5 bases). Germline loops: CDR1 MDHEN, CDR2 SYDVKM. This CDR3 contains 14 residues. Trimming shortened V by 4 bases and J by 3 bases, and 13 bases separated the two germline ends. The CDR3: CASSSATGVYEQYV. CDR3 in DNA: TGTGCCAGCAGTTCGGCCACAGGAGTCTACGAGCAGTACGTC.

The chain joins TRBV28 to TRBJ2-1; either TRBD1 or TRBD2 may fit D (5 bases each). The CDR3 sequence is 16 residues long. Germline loops: CDR1 MDHEN, CDR2 SYDVKM. V lost 6 bases to trimming and J lost 0 bases, with 15 bases between them. The CDR3 region has the DNA TGTGCCAGCAGCGAGGAGAGGGGTTACTCCTACAATGAGCAGTTCTTC. Encoded protein: CASSEERGYSYNEQFF.

The chain is built from TRBV4-1 and TRBJ1-2; a possible D gene is TRBD1 (6 bases). The CDR3 totals 15 residues. Trimming took 0 bases from V and 4 from J, leaving 12 bases between them. CDR1 MGHRA and CDR2 YSYEKL come from the germline V gene. The CDR3 DNA reads TGCGCCAGCAGCCAAGAGCTAGGACAGATCTATGGCTACACCTTC. Translation gives CASSQELGQIYGYTF.

The sample holds a few counts of this clonotype. The CDR3 DNA reads as TGTGCCAGCTCACCCCCTAGCGGGGCCTCCTACGAGCAGTACTTC. Encoded protein: CASSPPSGASYEQYF. V usage is TRBV18 and J usage is TRBJ2-7; 9 nucleotides align to TRBD2. This CDR3 is 15 amino acids long. V gave up 3 bases and J gave up 0 bases; unmatched junction bases: 3. CDR1 and CDR2 from the germline V gene are KGHSH and LQKENI.

In this sample, this clonotype turned up a few times. This rearrangement joins TRBV7-9 to TRBJ2-2; 7 bases fit TRBD1. Germline assignment: CDR1 SEHNR and CDR2 FQNEAQ (reference sequence). V shed 5 bases, J shed 5 bases, and the junction held 8 bases outside the gene matches. The CDR3 is 15 amino acids. Here the CDR3 DNA reads TGTGCCAGCAGCCTGGGACAGTTAAGTACCGGGGAGCTGTTTTTT. It specifies CASSLGQLSTGELFF.

The chain couples TRBV6-5 to TRBJ2-3; D is undetermined. This CDR3 contains 13 residues. V was trimmed by 6 bases and J by 1 base, leaving 8 bases between them. The germline V gene encodes CDR1 MNHEY and CDR2 SVGAGI. DNA of the CDR3: TGTGCCAGCAGGAAGACTGGCACAGATACGCAGTATTTT. It encodes CASRKTGTDTQYF.

There are many counts of this clonotype. The gene calls are TRBV12-3 or TRBV12-4 and TRBJ1-1; perhaps TRBD1 as D (6 bases). V was clipped by 6 bases and J by 3 bases, with 14 bases between them. This CDR3 has 14 amino acids. CDR3 DNA sequence: TGTGCCAGCAGAAGACAGGTTCTCGACACTGAAGCTTTCTTT. This codes for CASRRQVLDTEAFF.

V and J are TRBV9 and TRBJ2-3, with D maybe TRBD2 (5 bases). The CDR3 runs 15 residues. V was clipped by 7 bases and J by 4 bases, with 19 bases between them. Germline V gene sequence: CDR1 SGDLS, CDR2 YYNGEE. In DNA, the CDR3 is TGTGCCAGCGGTCCCCTAGCTGACATCCCAGATACGCAGTATTTT. Translation: CASGPLADIPDTQYF.

This chain links TRBV19 with TRBJ1-2, with D possibly TRBD1 on 6 matching bases. The CDR3 length is 14 residues. Germline CDR1 reads LNHDA; CDR2 reads SQIVND (reference sequence). V shed 5 bases and J shed 2 bases, with 12 bases lying between them. The CDR3 DNA follows: TGTGCCAGTAGTGCCGGAGGGGGGAACTATGGCTACACCTTC. It translates to CASSAGGGNYGYTF.

This chain connects TRBV4-3 to TRBJ2-6; D unclear. The CDR3 totals 17 residues. Trimming removed 0 bases from V and 9 bases from J, with 18 bases in between. CDR1 and CDR2 (germline): LGHNA, YSLEER. CDR3 loop: CASSQEQVTASYNVLTF. CDR3 nucleotides: TGCGCCAGCAGCCAAGAGCAGGTAACAGCATCATACAACGTCCTGACTTTC.

This clonotype has at least ten counts. This sequence joins TRBV7-2 and TRBJ2-1; 13 bases line up with TRBD2. This CDR3 is 15 amino acids long. Trimming removed 4 bases from V and 5 bases from J; junction bases left unmatched: 2. The germline V gene encodes CDR1 SGHTA and CDR2 FQGNSA. The CDR3 sequence is CASSWGLAGNNEQFF. The CDR3 DNA reads TGTGCCAGCAGCTGGGGACTAGCGGGGAACAATGAGCAGTTCTTC. Full variable domain (rest looked up from reference TRBV7-2 and TRBJ2-1): GAGVSQSPSNKVTEKGKDVELRCDPISGHTALYWYRQSLGQGLEFLIYFQGNSAPDKSGLPSDRFSAERTGGSVSTLTIQRTQQEDSAVYLCASSWGLAGNNEQFFGPGTRLTVL.

V and J are TRBV15 and TRBJ2-1; D tentatively reads TRBD1 or TRBD2 (5 bases each). The V end was cut by 3 bases, the J end by 8 bases, with 14 bases between. This CDR3 contains 14 residues. Germline values: CDR1 LNHNV, CDR2 YYDKDF (reference sequence). CDR3: CATSRAVGTDEQFF. CDR3 bases: TGTGCCACCAGCAGGGCCGTGGGGACCGATGAGCAGTTCTTC.

The chain links TRBV9 to TRBJ1-2; a weak D match, TRBD1 (5 bases). The CDR3 spans 13 residues. The V gene's germline CDR1 is SGDLS and CDR2 YYNGEE. Trimming removed 2 bases at V and 7 bases at J, with 12 bases between. The CDR3 region is CASSVGGGSGYTF. CDR3 bases: TGTGCCAGCAGCGTCGGGGGGGGGTCTGGCTACACCTTC.

The table lists this clonotype with a few counts. The chain combines TRBV18 with TRBJ2-7, with D tentatively TRBD2 (5 bases). The V gene lost 4 bases and the J gene lost 2 bases, with 12 bases spanning the gap. Germline V gene data show CDR1 as KGHSH and CDR2 as LQKENI. The CDR3 has 14 residues. The CDR3 sequence: CASSRGSGAYEQYV. The CDR3 bases are TGTGCCAGCTCACGCGGGTCAGGTGCCTACGAGCAGTACGTC.

This clonotype was seen only a few times. The rearrangement uses TRBV9 and TRBJ2-3; 7 bases line up with TRBD1. The CDR3 spans 15 residues. The germline gives CDR1 SGDLS, CDR2 YYNGEE. Trimming cost V 4 bases and J 3 bases; bases outside gene matches: 8. In DNA, the CDR3 is TGTGCCAGCAGCCCAAACCCCAGGGGGACAGATACGCAGTATTTT. Translation gives CASSPNPRGTDTQYF. The entire variable domain, with the rest obtained from reference TRBV9 and TRBJ2-3, is as follows: DSGVTQTPKHLITATGQRVTLRCSPRSGDLSVYWYQQSLDQGLQFLIQYYNGEERAKGNILERFSAQQFPDLHSELNLSSLELGDSALYFCASSPNPRGTDTQYFGPGTRLTVL.

The chain has TRBV2 and TRBJ2-7; 13 positions agree with TRBD2. Germline trimming cut 8 bases from V and 4 bases from J; bases unmatched to any gene: 8. Looked up from germline, CDR1 is SNHLY and CDR2 is FYNNEI. The CDR3 consists of 15 residues. CDR3 sequence reads: CASLRGLAGKYEQYV. Here the CDR3 DNA reads TGTGCCAGCCTGAGGGGACTAGCGGGGAAATACGAGCAGTACGTC.

The V call is TRBV28, the J call TRBJ2-5; D is unresolved. The CDR3 covers 12 residues. Germline V gene data show CDR1 as MDHEN and CDR2 as SYDVKM. Trimming pared 6 bases from V and 2 bases from J, leaving 7 bases between. The CDR3 sequence is CASRTQQETQYF. The CDR3 DNA reads TGTGCCAGCAGAACGCAGCAAGAGACCCAGTACTTC.

Only a few counts were recorded for this clonotype. The chain employs TRBV5-1 and TRBJ1-1, with D possibly matching TRBD1 (6 bases). The germline V gene encodes CDR1 SGHRS and CDR2 YFSETQ. Trimming removed 7 bases from V and 5 bases from J, with 18 bases in between. The length of the CDR3 is 14 residues. The CDR3 protein is CASETGTQGTEAFF. For the CDR3, the DNA is TGCGCCAGCGAGACCGGGACCCAGGGGACTGAAGCTTTCTTT.

The chain carries TRBV4-3 and TRBJ2-3, with TRBD2 identical over 11 bases. Germline CDR1 LGHNA, CDR2 YSLEER. CDR3 length equals 16 residues. Trimming took 0 bases from V and 7 from J; bases not matched to a gene: 6. The CDR3 region is CASSQERLAGQNTQYF. CDR3 DNA sequence: TGCGCCAGCAGCCAAGAACGACTAGCGGGGCAAAATACGCAGTATTTT.

The chain joins TRBV4-1 to TRBJ1-5; 8 bases map to TRBD1. CDR3 length equals 17 residues. In germline, CDR1 is MGHRA, CDR2 YSYEKL. After removal of 1 base from V and 7 bases from J, the junction contained 12 bases not matched to a gene. In DNA form, the CDR3 reads TGCGCCAGCAGCCAAGGTGCCCCGGGACAGGCGAAACAGCCCCAGCATTTT. Encoded protein: CASSQGAPGQAKQPQHF.